The next 22 T cell receptor beta chains were all read from a single sample in a study of blood T cell repertoires in COVID-19 (dated by TCRdb to 2018 to 2020). Receptor amplification or capture employed the immunoSEQ multiplex PCR assay. Entries here come from immuneACCESS through TCRdb and include only in-frame sequences with V and J called. Some clones fail to appear in such tables; in the studies checked, an unresolved V gene covers under half of the shortfall, and the cause of the remainder is unknown. Recorded for this sample are some 320,000 clones; roughly 85% of them occurred a single time. The ten largest clonotypes hold more than 6% of the sample. Sequences were obtained from peripheral blood. The source of these receptors is a human donor in a cohort sampled during active COVID-19.

V is TRBV7-8 and J is TRBJ2-7; TRBD1 aligns across 7 bases. V shed 5 bases, J shed 3 bases, and the junction held 7 bases outside the gene matches. This CDR3 is built from 14 residues. From germline, CDR1 is SGHVS and CDR2 FQNEAQ. The chain's CDR3 is CASSPQRTGYEQYF. The CDR3 DNA sequence: TGTGCCAGCAGCCCACAACGGACAGGCTACGAGCAGTACTTC.

The rearrangement joins TRBV30 to TRBJ1-1, with 10 bases fitting TRBD1. The V and J ends lost 3 bases and 3 bases, in that order; junction bases with no gene match: 4. Germline lookup yields CDR1 GTSNPN and CDR2 SVGIG (reference sequence). The length of the CDR3 is 14 residues. The CDR3 bases are TGTGCCTGGAGGATGACAGGGGGCTACACTGAAGCTTTCTTT. This sequence encodes CAWRMTGGYTEAFF.

Here the CDR3 reads CAIGTSGANTGELFF. CDR3 DNA sequence: TGTGCCATCGGGACTAGCGGGGCGAACACCGGGGAGCTGTTTTTT. This chain links TRBV10-3 with TRBJ2-2; 13 positions agree with TRBD2. Germline CDR1 reads ENHRY; CDR2 reads SYGVKD. The V and J ends lost 8 bases and 0 bases, in that order; junction bases with no gene match: 0. This CDR3 spans 15 amino acids.

This chain connects TRBV30 to TRBJ1-1; D is possibly TRBD1 (5 bases). The CDR3 totals 11 residues. Germline CDR1 reads GTSNPN; CDR2 reads SVGIG (reference sequence). V was clipped by 7 bases and J by 11 bases, with 17 bases between them. CDR3 nucleotides: TGTGCCTATTGGGGGGTGGGGGAGGCTTTCTTT. This sequence encodes CAYWGVGEAFF. Complete variable domain (other parts from reference TRBV30 and TRBJ1-1): SQTIHQWPATLVQPVGSPLSLECTVEGTSNPNLYWYRQAAGRGLQLLFYSVGIGQISSEVPQNLSASRPQDRQFILSSKKLLLSDSGFYLCAYWGVGEAFFGQGTRLTVV.

V and J are TRBV11-2 and TRBJ1-2; a possible D gene is TRBD1 (6 bases). V lost 7 bases, J lost 4 bases, and 16 bases lay in between. Germline assignment: CDR1 SGHAT and CDR2 FQNNGV. There are 14 residues in the CDR3. CDR3 in amino acids: CASTPVRDTYGYTF. CDR3 DNA: TGTGCCAGCACCCCCGTCCGGGACACCTATGGCTACACCTTC.

The rearrangement uses TRBV6-5 and TRBJ1-1; D remains ambiguous. In germline, CDR1 is MNHEY, CDR2 SVGAGI. Trimming pared 4 bases from V and 8 bases from J, leaving 11 bases between. The CDR3 totals 12 residues. CDR3 protein: CASSSSALEAFF. In DNA, the CDR3 is TGTGCCAGCAGTTCCTCAGCCCTGGAAGCTTTCTTT.

This clone was detected once. The chain links TRBV7-9 to TRBJ1-2; possible D gene TRBD1, 6 bases. The CDR3 is made up of 12 amino acids. Germline lookup yields CDR1 SEHNR and CDR2 FQNEAQ (reference sequence). V was shortened by 3 bases and J by 6 bases, with 8 bases between the two germline ends. CDR3 in DNA: TGTGCCAGCAGCTTCTCAGGGGATGGCTACACCTTC. Protein product: CASSFSGDGYTF.

This clone turned up a few times. The chain links TRBV5-1 to TRBJ1-1; D possibly corresponds to TRBD1 (5 bases). Trimming took off 9 bases at V and 1 base at J, with 19 bases between the two ends. The CDR3 extends over 15 amino acids. In germline, CDR1 is SGHRS, CDR2 YFSETQ. CDR3 in amino acids: CATGAGGTANTEAFF. CDR3 nucleotides: TGCGCCACCGGGGCCGGGGGGACGGCGAACACTGAAGCTTTCTTT.

The chain combines TRBV6-1 with TRBJ1-1, with D hard to call. There are 13 residues in the CDR3. CDR1 is MNHNS, CDR2 SASEGT, per germline. Trimming removed 1 base at V and 10 bases at J, with 13 bases between. Written as DNA, the CDR3 is TGTGCCAGCAGTGAAGGGACGGCGGGAGGAGCTTTCTTT. Translated, it gives CASSEGTAGGAFF.

V and J are TRBV30 and TRBJ2-7; TRBD1 matches 7 bases. J lost 7 bases, V lost 5 bases, and 8 bases had no gene match. Germline-derived CDR1 and CDR2 are GTSNPN and SVGIG (reference sequence). The length of the CDR3 is 12 residues. In DNA, the CDR3 is TGTGCCTGGTCAACAGGGGCGGGTGAGCAGTACTTC. Its translation: CAWSTGAGEQYF.

V gene TRBV12-5 combines with J gene TRBJ2-3; 7 nucleotides line up with TRBD1. V trimming: 0 bases; J trimming: 3 bases; junction bases outside the gene matches: 6. The CDR3 has 16 amino acids. CDR1 LGHNT and CDR2 FRNRAP come from the germline V gene. In nucleotides, the CDR3 is TGTGCTAGTGGTTTGGTTCAGGGGGTCAGGACAGATACGCAGTATTTT. Residues: CASGLVQGVRTDTQYF.

The chain employs TRBV30 and TRBJ1-4, with D maybe TRBD1 (5 bases). From germline, CDR1 is GTSNPN and CDR2 SVGIG (reference sequence). CDR3 size: 13 residues. Trimming stripped 5 bases from V and 4 bases from J, with 11 bases between. CDR3 nucleotides: TGTGCCTGGGGCAGACAGATTAATGAAAAACTGTTTTTT. This encodes CAWGRQINEKLFF.

The rearrangement uses TRBV29-1 and TRBJ2-1; the match to TRBD1 covers 8 bases. This CDR3 has 14 amino acids. Per the germline V gene, CDR1 is SQVTM and CDR2 is ANQGSEA. The J segment lost 6 bases and the V segment lost 5 bases, leaving 9 bases of the junction unmatched. In nucleotides, the CDR3 is TGCAGCGTTCGAGGACAGGGTATTGGCAATGAGCAGTTCTTC. This sequence encodes CSVRGQGIGNEQFF.

The count of this clone is one. V gene TRBV27 combines with J gene TRBJ1-6; 7 positions match TRBD1. The CDR3 sequence is 15 residues long. Germline V CDR1 and CDR2: MNHEY, SMNVEV (reference sequence). V shed 6 bases, J shed 9 bases, and the junction held 11 bases outside the gene matches. CDR3 nucleotide sequence: TGTGCCAGCAGCCCGCTCCGGGACAGACCTTCACCCCTCCACTTT. Protein: CASSPLRDRPSPLHF.

The chain links TRBV7-9 to TRBJ2-5; 12 bases line up with TRBD2. The V gene's germline CDR1 is SEHNR and CDR2 FQNEAQ (reference sequence). The CDR3 totals 15 residues. After removal of 4 bases from V and 4 bases from J, the junction contained 4 bases not matched to a gene. This CDR3 reads CASSSSGGAGETQYF. In DNA form, the CDR3 reads TGTGCCAGCAGCTCTAGCGGGGGGGCCGGAGAGACCCAGTACTTC. Supplemented by reference TRBV7-9 and TRBJ2-5, the full variable domain reads DTGVSQNPRHKITKRGQNVTFRCDPISEHNRLYWYRQTLGQGPEFLTYFQNEAQLEKSRLLSDRFSAERPKGSFSTLEIQRTEQGDSAMYLCASSSSGGAGETQYFGPGTRLLVL.

The chain recombines TRBV28 with TRBJ1-1; no clear D. Trimming pared 5 bases from V and 7 bases from J, leaving 8 bases between. The CDR3 is 11 amino acids. CDR1 MDHEN and CDR2 SYDVKM come from the germline V gene. In DNA, the CDR3 is TGTGCCAGCAGTGGAGAATATGAAGCTTTCTTT. This translates into CASSGEYEAFF.

The rearrangement joins TRBV25-1 to TRBJ1-1, with 9 bases identical to TRBD1. With V trimmed by 4 bases and J by 10 bases, 16 bases remained unmatched. The CDR3 is 16 amino acids. Germline V gene sequence: CDR1 MGHDK, CDR2 SYGVNS. The CDR3: CASSALTGTGFKGAFF. CDR3 in DNA: TGTGCCAGCAGTGCCTTGACCGGGACAGGGTTTAAAGGAGCTTTCTTT.

The chain is built from TRBV20-1 and TRBJ1-2; no firm D call. V shed 1 base and J shed 6 bases, with 6 bases lying between them. Germline CDR1 and CDR2: DFQATT and SNEGSKA (reference sequence). The CDR3 sequence is 11 residues long. The CDR3 sequence is CSARAGDGYTF. The CDR3 nucleotides are TGCAGTGCTAGAGCCGGGGATGGCTACACCTTC.

The rearrangement uses TRBV5-1 and TRBJ2-7; 7 bases align to TRBD1. The germline CDR1 and CDR2 sequences are SGHRS and YFSETQ. With 3 bases clipped from V and 3 bases from J, the junction kept 6 bases outside the gene matches. There are 14 residues in the CDR3. The CDR3 DNA is TGCGCCAGCAGCTATGGACAGGTTAACTACGAGCAGTACTTC. Encoded protein: CASSYGQVNYEQYF.

J is TRBJ2-7 and V is TRBV10-2; D may be TRBD1 (6 bases). From germline, CDR1 is WSHSY and CDR2 SAAADI. V was trimmed by 3 bases and J by 0 bases, leaving 15 bases between them. CDR3 length equals 16 residues. The CDR3 DNA sequence: TGCGCCAGCAGTGACCCCGACAGGAGAGGCTCCTACGAGCAGTACTTC. This gives the protein CASSDPDRRGSYEQYF.

The chain uses TRBV10-3 and TRBJ1-1; maybe TRBD1 (6 bases). The V end lost 7 bases, the J end lost 8 bases, and 17 bases lay between the germline ends. CDR3 size: 13 residues. From germline, CDR1 is ENHRY and CDR2 SYGVKD. The CDR3 nucleotides are TGTGCCATCACCTTGGACAGTGAGGGCGAAGCTTTCTTT. Protein: CAITLDSEGEAFF.

CDR3 in DNA: TGTGCCAGCAGTTCCCGGGGGGGGGTTTACTCCCCAAGGGAGCCCCAGCATTTT. Protein sequence: CASSSRGGVYSPREPQHF. V gene TRBV6-2 or TRBV6-3 combines with J gene TRBJ1-5, with a tentative D call TRBD1 (5 bases). The ends were cut back, 4 bases at V and 8 bases at J, with 27 bases in the middle. Per the germline V gene, CDR1 is MNHEY and CDR2 is SVGEGT. This CDR3 spans 18 amino acids.